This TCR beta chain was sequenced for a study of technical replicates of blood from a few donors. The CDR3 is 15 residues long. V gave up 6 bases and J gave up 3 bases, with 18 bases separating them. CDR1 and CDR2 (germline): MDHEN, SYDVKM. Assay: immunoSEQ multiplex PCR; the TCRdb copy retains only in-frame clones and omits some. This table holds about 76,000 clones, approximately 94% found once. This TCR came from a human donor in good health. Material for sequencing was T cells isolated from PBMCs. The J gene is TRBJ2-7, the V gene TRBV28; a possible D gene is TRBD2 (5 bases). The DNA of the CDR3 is TGTGCCAGCAGGATGGGAGAAAGACGATTCTACGAGCAGTACTTC. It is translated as CASRMGERRFYEQYF.